Listed here are 26 T cell receptor beta chains from one sample, sequenced in a study of OX40 agonist ivuxolimab in advanced cancers. Repertoires were generated with immunoSEQ multiplex PCR, while TCRdb's copy carries only in-frame clones and drops some. The table has some 70,000 clones, about 80% seen once. This specimen consisted of CD4+ or CD8+ T cells sorted from blood, obtained in a trial of the OX40 agonist ivuxolimab. These receptors were obtained from an adult with an advanced solid tumor such as melanoma, head and neck, liver or kidney cancer.

The V call is TRBV5-5, the J call TRBJ2-3, with D tentatively TRBD2 (6 bases). V was pared by 3 bases and J by 5 bases, with 10 bases between. Germline values: CDR1 SGHKS, CDR2 YYEKEE (reference sequence). This CDR3 contains 13 residues. The CDR3 spells CASSWDLVDTQYF. The CDR3 nucleotides are TGTGCCAGCAGCTGGGACTTGGTAGATACGCAGTATTTT.

The rearrangement joins TRBV4-1 to TRBJ1-4, with no clear D. Germline V CDR1 and CDR2: MGHRA, YSYEKL. There are 16 residues in the CDR3. V lost 4 bases and J 0 bases, leaving 12 bases between the germline ends. CDR3 sequence: CASSPPDRATNEKLFF. The CDR3 coding sequence is TGCGCCAGCAGCCCGCCTGACCGCGCAACTAATGAAAAACTGTTTTTT.

The chain carries TRBV5-4 and TRBJ2-2; D is ambiguous. The V gene lost 0 bases and the J gene lost 4 bases, with 10 bases spanning the gap. This CDR3 has 15 residues. Germline CDR1 SGHNT, CDR2 YYREEE (reference sequence). CDR3 sequence (DNA): TGTGCCAGCAGCTTGGCCCCCGTGGTCACCGGGGAGCTGTTTTTT. Protein sequence: CASSLAPVVTGELFF.

This chain links TRBV5-6 with TRBJ2-1; 11 bases map to TRBD2. The CDR3 is 16 amino acids. CDR1 is SGHDT, CDR2 YYEEEE, per germline. J lost 2 bases, V lost 4 bases, and 5 bases had no gene match. Here the CDR3 reads CASSQSTSGAYNEQFF. The CDR3 nucleotides read TGTGCCAGCAGCCAGTCGACTAGCGGGGCCTACAATGAGCAGTTCTTC.

The chain joins TRBV21-1 to TRBJ1-1; the table assigns TRBD1, which was not confirmed against the DNA. TRBV21-1 constitutes a pseudogene. The CDR3 consists of 18 residues. CDR3 loop: CASSKMGTGCYMNTEAFF. The CDR3 nucleotides read TGTGCCAGCAGCAAAATGGGGACAGGGTGTTATATGAACACTGAAGCTTTCTTT.

The chain couples TRBV19 to TRBJ2-3; TRBD2 matches at 14 bases. The CDR3 runs to 19 residues. Trimming at V came to 5 bases and at J to 0 bases, leaving 10 bases not matched to a gene. The germline V gene has CDR1 LNHDA and CDR2 SQIVND (reference sequence). This chain's CDR3 is CASSGPGTSGGLSTDTQYF. Written as DNA, the CDR3 is TGTGCCAGTAGTGGACCCGGGACTAGCGGGGGCCTGAGCACAGATACGCAGTATTTT.

The rearrangement joins TRBV7-3 to TRBJ2-7, with 11 bases identical to TRBD2. J lost 5 bases, V lost 3 bases, and 6 bases had no gene match. The germline V gene encodes CDR1 SGHTA and CDR2 FQGTGA. This CDR3 is built from 15 residues. The CDR3 nucleotides are TGTGCCAGCAGCTTGACGACTAGCGGGGCCAACGAGCAGTACTTC. This encodes CASSLTTSGANEQYF.

The CDR3 DNA sequence: TGTGCCAGCAGCTTATTTGACAGGATGATGAACACTGAAGCTTTCTTT. Its translation is CASSLFDRMMNTEAFF. This chain links TRBV11-2 with TRBJ1-1, with a possible D match to TRBD1 (6 bases). The germline V gene encodes CDR1 SGHAT and CDR2 FQNNGV. The CDR3 spans 16 residues. Between the trimmed V and J ends, which lost 2 bases and 0 bases, there was a span of 13 bases.

This chain joins TRBV19 and TRBJ1-1; 10 nucleotides agree with TRBD1. In germline, CDR1 is LNHDA, CDR2 SQIVND (reference sequence). There are 13 residues in the CDR3. The V gene end was trimmed by 4 bases and the J gene end by 6 bases; junction bases not matched to a gene: 2. The CDR3 reads CASSTGTGAEAFF. DNA of the CDR3: TGTGCCAGTAGTACCGGGACAGGGGCTGAAGCTTTCTTT.

The rearrangement links TRBV19 to TRBJ1-5; a weak D match, TRBD1 (5 bases). CDR1 and CDR2 from the germline V gene are LNHDA and SQIVND (reference sequence). This CDR3 comprises 13 residues. Trimming took 8 bases from V and 11 from J, leaving 19 bases between them. The CDR3 loop reads CASRGDSLRSQHF. CDR3 nucleotides: TGTGCCAGTCGAGGGGACTCCCTTCGTTCCCAGCATTTT.

The chain couples TRBV5-1 to TRBJ1-1; TRBD1 matches 7 bases. With V trimmed by 4 bases and J by 0 bases, 9 bases remained unmatched. CDR1 and CDR2 (germline): SGHRS, YFSETQ. This CDR3 is 16 amino acids long. This CDR3 is CASSPGAGGMNTEAFF. The CDR3 coding sequence is TGCGCCAGCAGCCCTGGAGCAGGGGGTATGAACACTGAAGCTTTCTTT.

This chain links TRBV6-1 with TRBJ1-1; D is unresolved. From germline, CDR1 is MNHNS and CDR2 SASEGT. The CDR3 is 12 amino acids. Trimming took 7 bases from V and 4 from J, leaving 10 bases between them. CDR3 protein: CASTRGLTEAFF. As DNA, the CDR3 is TGTGCCAGCACAAGAGGGCTCACTGAAGCTTTCTTT.

The chain uses TRBV5-1 and TRBJ1-1; 9 positions agree with TRBD1. The CDR3 is 15 residues long. Trimming cost V 0 bases and J 5 bases; bases outside gene matches: 5. Germline lookup yields CDR1 SGHRS and CDR2 YFSETQ. In DNA, the CDR3 is TGCGCCAGCAGCTTGGAGGGACAGGGAGGGACTGAAGCTTTCTTT. Translating it yields CASSLEGQGGTEAFF.

The chain combines TRBV5-1 with TRBJ1-6; TRBD1 might be the D (6 bases). V lost 7 bases to trimming and J lost 5 bases, with 16 bases between them. This CDR3 contains 15 residues. From germline, CDR1 is SGHRS and CDR2 YFSETQ. CDR3 region: CASGRGEGNNSPLHF. The CDR3 bases are TGCGCCAGCGGCAGGGGAGAGGGGAATAATTCACCCCTCCACTTT.

This clone was counted only a few times. The rearrangement joins TRBV7-9 to TRBJ1-2; D may be TRBD1 (5 bases). Trimming removed 1 base from V and 8 bases from J, with 17 bases in between. This CDR3 has 15 residues. The germline V gene has CDR1 SEHNR and CDR2 FQNEAQ (reference sequence). In nucleotides, the CDR3 is TGTGCCAGCAGCTTAGGAGGGACTAGGAATCGCGGCTACACCTTC. It is translated as CASSLGGTRNRGYTF.

This clone is a singleton in its sample. The chain is built from TRBV5-1 and TRBJ1-2; D is perhaps TRBD1 (5 bases). Germline loops: CDR1 SGHRS, CDR2 YFSETQ. The CDR3 is 13 amino acids. The ends were cut back, 2 bases at V and 0 bases at J, with 5 bases in the middle. The CDR3 spells CASSLGANYGYTF. Here the CDR3 DNA reads TGCGCCAGCAGCTTAGGGGCTAACTATGGCTACACCTTC.

J is TRBJ1-1 and V is TRBV6-5; TRBD1 agrees at 7 bases. V lost 2 bases, J lost 2 bases, and 8 bases stayed unmatched. The germline CDR1 and CDR2 sequences are MNHEY and SVGAGI. The CDR3 spans 16 residues. CDR3 amino acids: CASSYGTAVINTEAFF. The CDR3 DNA reads TGTGCCAGCAGTTACGGGACAGCCGTGATAAACACTGAAGCTTTCTTT.

V usage is TRBV18 and J usage is TRBJ1-2; D is unresolved. The V end lost 3 bases, the J end lost 8 bases, and 13 bases lay between the germline ends. Per germline, CDR1 KGHSH and CDR2 LQKENI. The CDR3 runs to 13 residues. CDR3 DNA sequence: TGTGCCAGCTCACCCGAGAGGGAGGTGGGCTACACCTTC. It specifies CASSPEREVGYTF.

The rearrangement links TRBV7-3 to TRBJ2-3, with 9 bases lining up with TRBD1. The V gene's germline CDR1 is SGHTA and CDR2 FQGTGA. The CDR3 consists of 15 residues. The junction had 6 bases not matched to a gene; V was cut back by 3 bases and J by 5 bases. The CDR3 sequence is CASSFTGQGGDTQYF. The CDR3 coding sequence is TGTGCCAGCAGCTTCACGGGACAGGGAGGAGATACGCAGTATTTT. Variable domain in full (rest from reference TRBV7-3 and TRBJ2-3): GAGVSQTPSNKVTEKGKYVELRCDPISGHTALYWYRQSLGQGPEFLIYFQGTGAADDSGLPNDRFFAVRPEGSVSTLKIQRTERGDSAVYLCASSFTGQGGDTQYFGPGTRLTVL.

Concerning this clone itself: At one of its ends the junction is not consistent with the germline gene, which may arise from a read error. The chain has TRBV14 and TRBJ1-1, with 9 bases fitting TRBD1. Germline lookup yields CDR1 SGHDN and CDR2 FVKESK. The CDR3 has 11 amino acids. The CDR3 nucleotides are TGTGCCAGCAGCCAAGCCCGGGACAGGGTTTTT. Translating it yields CASSQARDRVF.

This clone appeared once. The V gene is TRBV12-5, the J gene TRBJ2-1; 13 bases align to TRBD2. The CDR3 consists of 15 residues. The trim removed 6 bases at V and 7 bases at J, leaving 6 bases unmatched. Looked up from germline, CDR1 is LGHNT and CDR2 is FRNRAP. The CDR3 is CASGPGLAGLNEQFF. CDR3 nucleotides: TGTGCTAGTGGCCCGGGACTAGCGGGGCTAAATGAGCAGTTCTTC.

The chain joins TRBV29-1 to TRBJ1-2; no reliable D call. The CDR3 totals 13 residues. Germline V gives CDR1 SQVTM, CDR2 ANQGSEA. V lost 4 bases, J lost 6 bases, and 15 bases lay in between. CDR3 residues: CSVARVLSDGYTF. CDR3 DNA sequence: TGCAGCGTTGCTCGGGTATTGAGTGATGGCTACACCTTC.

In its sample, this clone was seen once. The rearrangement joins TRBV10-3 to TRBJ2-1; D may correspond to TRBD1 or TRBD2 (5 bases each). Germline loops: CDR1 ENHRY, CDR2 SYGVKD. Between the trimmed V and J ends, which lost 10 bases and 4 bases, there was a span of 17 bases. The CDR3 extends over 14 amino acids. CDR3 DNA: TGTGCCACCTCAATCCGGGACCAGTACAATGAGCAGTTCTTC. This encodes CATSIRDQYNEQFF.

The V and J genes are TRBV7-9 and TRBJ2-2, with TRBD1 matching 9 bases. Germline assignment: CDR1 SEHNR and CDR2 FQNEAQ (reference sequence). The CDR3 runs to 15 residues. Trimming cost V 5 bases and J 5 bases; bases outside gene matches: 6. The CDR3 is CASSPLGTGTGELFF. CDR3 coding DNA: TGTGCCAGCAGCCCCCTGGGGACAGGGACCGGGGAGCTGTTTTTT.

The chain joins TRBV9 to TRBJ2-7; possibly TRBD2 for D (6 bases). Germline loops: CDR1 SGDLS, CDR2 YYNGEE. The V end lost 0 bases, the J end lost 0 bases, and 7 bases lay between the germline ends. This CDR3 is 14 amino acids long. CDR3 loop: CASSVDGGSYEQYF. Written as DNA, the CDR3 is TGTGCCAGCAGCGTAGACGGGGGCTCCTACGAGCAGTACTTC.

The chain employs TRBV2 and TRBJ1-2; 11 bases match TRBD1. Per germline, CDR1 SNHLY and CDR2 FYNNEI. CDR3 size: 14 residues. Germline trimming cut 6 bases from V and 4 bases from J; bases unmatched to any gene: 4. CDR3 residues: CASRGTGGFYGYTF. The CDR3 DNA sequence: TGTGCCAGCAGGGGGACAGGGGGTTTCTATGGCTACACCTTC.